This entry features one TCR beta chain sequence. Its target is not known. The study ran its PCR with 60 Vbeta and 13 Jbeta primers. The data were produced by immunoSEQ multiplex PCR, yet TCRdb's version contains in-frame clones alone and is incomplete. The repertoire holds some 130,000 clones, with over 60% as singletons. These data come from a study of cytomegalovirus exposure and HLA in healthy donors. At the level of the study: An earlier analysis found roughly 110 million unique TCR beta sequences from 150 million to 200 million T cells. General observations from the study: In an earlier analysis, most TCR beta V segments were productive about 87% or about 30% of the time. A likely sequencing artifact accounted for one observed cluster of highly shared sequence variants. Associated with HLA alleles at 0.05 false discovery rate in a later analysis were 17,000 or so TCR beta sequences.

V gave up 7 bases and J gave up 2 bases; unmatched junction bases: 7. Per the germline V gene, CDR1 is SGHDT and CDR2 is YYEEEE. This CDR3 is 14 amino acids long. The sample taken for sequencing was PBMCs. The chain joins TRBV5-6 to TRBJ1-2, with 8 bases aligning to TRBD1. The origin of this receptor is a human donor in good health. The CDR3 protein is CASGTGSINYGYTF. As DNA, the CDR3 is TGTGCCAGCGGGACAGGCAGCATAAACTATGGCTACACCTTC.